The following is a T cell receptor (beta chain) sequence with its context. Terminally differentiated effector memory CD45RA+ cells were excluded by CCR7 positive selection of CD45RO-negative cells. Sequencing used immunoSEQ multiplex PCR; TCRdb keeps in-frame clones, though not all of them. The profile shows 1.5 million to 2.5 million clones, less than 95% of them singletons. The CDR3 contains 16 residues. V shed 8 bases and J 3 bases; nucleotides not matched to a gene: 11. The germline V gene encodes CDR1 LNHDA and CDR2 SQIVND (reference sequence). The sample originates from a study of shared clonotypes between healthy human individuals.

The sequenced sample consisted of naive CD8+ T cells sorted from blood. This TCR was recovered from a man between 18 and 35 years old in good health. V and J are TRBV19 and TRBJ2-2, with TRBD2 matching over 8 bases. The CDR3 here is CASRVHSGADTGELFF. As DNA, the CDR3 is TGTGCCAGTCGTGTCCATAGCGGGGCCGACACCGGGGAGCTGTTTTTT.